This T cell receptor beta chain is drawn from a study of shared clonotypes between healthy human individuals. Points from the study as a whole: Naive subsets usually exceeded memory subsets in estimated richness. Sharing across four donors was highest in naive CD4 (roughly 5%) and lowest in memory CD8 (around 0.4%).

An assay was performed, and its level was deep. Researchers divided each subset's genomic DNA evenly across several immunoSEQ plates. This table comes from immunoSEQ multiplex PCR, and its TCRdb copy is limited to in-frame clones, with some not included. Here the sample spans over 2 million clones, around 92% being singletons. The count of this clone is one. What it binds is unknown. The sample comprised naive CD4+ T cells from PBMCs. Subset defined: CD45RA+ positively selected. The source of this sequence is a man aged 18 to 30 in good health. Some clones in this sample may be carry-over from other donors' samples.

CDR3 DNA: TGTGCCAGCGGGAATAGCAATCAGCCCCAGCATTTT. Its protein is CASGNSNQPQHF. This chain uses TRBV27 with TRBJ1-5; D gene ambiguous. The CDR3 has 12 amino acids. The V gene lost 8 bases and the J gene lost 0 bases, with 5 bases spanning the gap. CDR1 is MNHEY and CDR2 is SMNVEV in the germline V gene (reference sequence).